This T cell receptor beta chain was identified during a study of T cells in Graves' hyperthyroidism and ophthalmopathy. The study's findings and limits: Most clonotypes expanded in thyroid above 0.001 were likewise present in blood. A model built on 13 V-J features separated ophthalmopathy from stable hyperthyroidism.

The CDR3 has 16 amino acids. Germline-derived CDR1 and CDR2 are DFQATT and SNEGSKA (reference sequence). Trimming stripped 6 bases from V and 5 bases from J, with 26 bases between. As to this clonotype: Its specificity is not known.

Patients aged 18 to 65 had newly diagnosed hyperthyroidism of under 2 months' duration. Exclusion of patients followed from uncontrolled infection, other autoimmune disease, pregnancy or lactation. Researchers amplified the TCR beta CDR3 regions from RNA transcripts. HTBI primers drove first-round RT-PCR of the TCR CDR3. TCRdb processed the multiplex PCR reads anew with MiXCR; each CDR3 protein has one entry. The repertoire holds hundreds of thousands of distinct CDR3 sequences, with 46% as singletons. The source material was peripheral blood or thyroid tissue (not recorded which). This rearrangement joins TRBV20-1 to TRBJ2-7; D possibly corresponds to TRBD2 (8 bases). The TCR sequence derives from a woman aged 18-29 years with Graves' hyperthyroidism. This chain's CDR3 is CSAPLGGGRFDHEQYF. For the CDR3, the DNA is TGCAGTGCCCCTCTAGGGGGCGGGAGGTTTGACCACGAGCAGTACTTC.